The 32 T cell receptor beta chains reported below all come from one sample, sequenced in a study of patients and donors after allogeneic stem cell transplantation. TCRdb ran MiXCR on the RT-PCR reads and lists one entry per CDR3 protein. The sample includes roughly 960,000 distinct CDR3 sequences, about a sixth of them seen just once. Sequenced: blood, either unsorted or a sorted T cell fraction (not recorded which). These receptors were collected from a human donor who was either an allogeneic HSCT recipient or a stem cell or donor lymphocyte infusion donor (not recorded which). It is not recorded whose cells these are; they may come from a transplant donor.

Concerning this clonotype: Its ends do not fully match the called genes, so a read error is possible. V is TRBV15 and J is TRBJ1-1; no definite D call. The CDR3 is 14 residues long. CDR1 is LNHNV and CDR2 is YYDKDF in the germline V gene (reference sequence). The CDR3 is CATSREQGNTGAFF. The CDR3 coding sequence is TGTGCCACCAGCAGAGAACAAGGGAACACTGGAGCTTTCTTT.

The chain recombines TRBV27 with TRBJ1-1; D uncertain. The germline gives CDR1 MNHEY, CDR2 SMNVEV (reference sequence). Trimming removed 6 bases from V and 7 bases from J, with 12 bases in between. The CDR3 has 12 amino acids. The CDR3 loop is CASRHSHDEAFF. CDR3 DNA sequence: TGTGCCAGCAGGCATTCTCACGATGAAGCTTTCTTT.

This chain links TRBV29-1 with TRBJ2-3; D may match TRBD1 or TRBD2 (5 bases each). CDR3 length: 13 residues. Germline V gives CDR1 SQVTM, CDR2 ANQGSEA. The CDR3 nucleotides are TGCAGTTTATCGAGGGGCCCCCCAGATACGCAGTATTTT. Residues: CSLSRGPPDTQYF.

The rearrangement links TRBV6-5 to TRBJ1-2; 7 bases align to TRBD1. This CDR3 region has 12 residues. After removal of 8 bases from V and 8 bases from J, the junction contained 8 bases not matched to a gene. In germline, CDR1 is MNHEY, CDR2 SVGAGI. The CDR3 DNA is TGTGCCAGCTACTACGGACAGGCGGGCTACACCTTC. It codes for CASYYGQAGYTF.

This chain joins TRBV15 and TRBJ1-5; 7 bases match TRBD1. The length of the CDR3 is 15 residues. With 0 bases clipped from V and 3 bases from J, the junction kept 2 bases outside the gene matches. CDR1 is LNHNV, CDR2 YYDKDF, per germline (reference sequence). This CDR3 reads CATSRDGTDNQPQHF. For the CDR3, the DNA is TGTGCCACCAGCAGAGATGGGACAGACAATCAGCCCCAGCATTTT.

This chain links TRBV5-6 with TRBJ1-1, with a weak D call TRBD1 (6 bases). The CDR3 totals 16 residues. Germline CDR1 and CDR2: SGHDT and YYEEEE. V was pared by 0 bases and J by 0 bases, with 12 bases between. The chain's CDR3 is CASSLGRGAVNTEAFF. The CDR3 DNA reads as TGTGCCAGCAGCTTGGGCAGGGGCGCGGTGAACACTGAAGCTTTCTTT.

The chain joins TRBV7-2 to TRBJ2-5, with D perhaps TRBD2 (5 bases). The CDR3 is 13 residues long. The germline V and J ends were trimmed by 2 bases and 6 bases, with 10 bases remaining between them. Germline CDR1 SGHTA, CDR2 FQGNSA. CDR3 nucleotide sequence: TGTGCCAGCAGCTTAAGGGAGTGGCAGACCCAGTACTTC. It codes for CASSLREWQTQYF. The entire variable domain, with the rest obtained from reference TRBV7-2 and TRBJ2-5, is as follows: GAGVSQSPSNKVTEKGKDVELRCDPISGHTALYWYRQSLGQGLEFLIYFQGNSAPDKSGLPSDRFSAERTGGSVSTLTIQRTQQEDSAVYLCASSLREWQTQYFGPGTRLLVL.

This clonotype was observed a handful of times. The chain carries TRBV5-1 and TRBJ2-1; perhaps TRBD2 as D (6 bases). Trimming shortened V by 7 bases and J by 7 bases, and 24 bases separated the two germline ends. Germline CDR1 SGHRS, CDR2 YFSETQ. The CDR3 is 16 amino acids. The CDR3 sequence is CASGQGGTGGLNEQFF. CDR3 bases: TGCGCCAGCGGCCAAGGCGGGACTGGGGGGTTGAATGAGCAGTTCTTC.

This clonotype appeared a few times. The V and J genes are TRBV6-5 and TRBJ1-4, with 10 bases that match TRBD1. V trimming: 2 bases; J trimming: 1 base; junction bases outside the gene matches: 7. This CDR3 spans 18 amino acids. Germline V gives CDR1 MNHEY, CDR2 SVGAGI. The CDR3 DNA reads TGTGCCAGCAGTTACACACGGGGACAGGGGATAACTAATGAAAAACTGTTTTTT. Its translation: CASSYTRGQGITNEKLFF.

This chain uses TRBV12-3 or TRBV12-4 with TRBJ2-7; D ambiguous. The CDR3 consists of 12 residues. Trimming left V 5 bases short and J 0 bases short, with 5 bases between. The CDR3 region has the DNA TGTGCCAGCAGTCGCCTCTCCTACGAGCAGTACTTC. This translates into CASSRLSYEQYF.

This clonotype was seen a single time. This chain uses TRBV6-1 with TRBJ2-3; weak D call: TRBD2 (6 bases). V lost 5 bases and J lost 7, with 16 bases in between. This CDR3 region has 14 residues. The germline V gene has CDR1 MNHNS and CDR2 SASEGT. The CDR3 protein is CASSPLGGPNTQYF. The CDR3 region has the DNA TGTGCCAGCAGTCCCTTGGGGGGTCCAAATACGCAGTATTTT.

The CDR3: CASSTGTGAEAFF. In DNA, the CDR3 is TGTGCCAGCTCGACCGGGACAGGCGCTGAAGCTTTCTTT. The rearrangement uses TRBV7-9 and TRBJ1-1; 8 bases map to TRBD1. V gave up 8 bases and J gave up 6 bases; unmatched junction bases: 8. The CDR3 totals 13 residues. Germline values: CDR1 SEHNR, CDR2 FQNEAQ (reference sequence).

Only a few counts were recorded for this clonotype. The chain recombines TRBV5-6 with TRBJ2-7, with 10 bases aligning to TRBD1. In germline, CDR1 is SGHDT, CDR2 YYEEEE. The CDR3 sequence is 16 residues long. Germline trimming cut 3 bases from V and 4 bases from J; bases unmatched to any gene: 10. As DNA, the CDR3 is TGTGCCAGCAGCTCCTATGGGACAGGGGTTTTGTACGAGCAGTACTTC. It codes for CASSSYGTGVLYEQYF.

At least ten counts were recorded for this clonotype. The V and J genes are TRBV3-1 and TRBJ2-1; perhaps TRBD2 as D (7 bases). The V and J ends lost 1 base and 2 bases respectively, with 12 bases between them. From germline, CDR1 is LGHDT and CDR2 YNNKEL (reference sequence). This CDR3 is built from 16 residues. The CDR3 DNA is TGTGCCAGCAGCCAAGTAGGAGGGGGGGCCTACAATGAGCAGTTCTTC. It is translated as CASSQVGGGAYNEQFF.

The chain links TRBV27 to TRBJ2-2, with D perhaps TRBD1 or TRBD2 (5 bases each). CDR3 length: 19 amino acids. Per the germline V gene, CDR1 is MNHEY and CDR2 is SMNVEV (reference sequence). Trimming removed 2 bases from V and 1 base from J, with 20 bases in between. The CDR3 DNA follows: TGTGCCAGCAGTTTACTTGCCCTAGGAGGCAGGGTGAACACCGGGGAGCTGTTTTTT. Protein: CASSLLALGGRVNTGELFF.

This chain connects TRBV2 to TRBJ2-5; 8 nucleotides agree with TRBD2. V dropped 3 bases and J dropped 7; count of bases not matched to a gene: 16. This CDR3 region has 17 residues. The V gene's germline CDR1 is SNHLY and CDR2 FYNNEI. The CDR3 DNA is TGTGCCAGCAGTGATACGAGCAGCGGGAGTGCCTTAGGGACCCAGTACTTC. Amino acids: CASSDTSSGSALGTQYF.

This clonotype was detected only a few times. The chain is built from TRBV4-3 and TRBJ2-1; D is uncertain. CDR1 LGHNA and CDR2 YSLEER come from the germline V gene. The V gene lost 0 bases and the J gene lost 2 bases, with 14 bases spanning the gap. The CDR3 runs to 17 residues. The CDR3 DNA is TGCGCCAGCAGCCAAGATCTCCGCCCCATTACCTACAATGAGCAGTTCTTC. Translating gives CASSQDLRPITYNEQFF.

This clonotype was seen at least ten times. The V and J genes are TRBV5-6 and TRBJ2-2, with 10 positions matching TRBD2. Germline V CDR1 and CDR2: SGHDT, YYEEEE. Germline trimming cut 0 bases from V and 8 bases from J; bases unmatched to any gene: 7. The CDR3 runs to 16 residues. This CDR3 reads CASSLELAGAGGELFF. DNA for the CDR3: TGTGCCAGCAGCTTGGAGCTAGCGGGGGCCGGTGGGGAGCTGTTTTTT.

Written as DNA, the CDR3 is TGTGCCAGCAGCTTAGCAGACACGTACGAGCAGTACTTC. Amino acids: CASSLADTYEQYF. The chain joins TRBV7-2 to TRBJ2-7, with D hard to call. Trimming shortened V by 0 bases and J by 4 bases, and 7 bases separated the two germline ends. This CDR3 contains 13 residues. CDR1 and CDR2 (germline): SGHTA, FQGNSA.

This clonotype was observed a handful of times. V gene TRBV5-6 combines with J gene TRBJ2-2, with 10 bases that match TRBD2. This CDR3 is built from 17 residues. The germline gives CDR1 SGHDT, CDR2 YYEEEE. J gave up 5 bases and V 2 bases, and 9 bases lay outside the gene matches. CDR3: CASSFYSGRTITGELFF. The CDR3 DNA is TGTGCCAGCAGCTTTTATAGCGGGAGGACCATTACCGGGGAGCTGTTTTTT.

In this sample, this clonotype turned up a few times. The chain has TRBV20-1 and TRBJ2-7; D is ambiguous. This CDR3 contains 13 residues. Deletions cut 1 base from V and 0 bases from J, with 7 bases between. Germline V gene sequence: CDR1 DFQATT, CDR2 SNEGSKA (reference sequence). The DNA for the CDR3 is TGCAGTGCTAGAGGACATCTCTCCTACGAGCAGTACTTC. Amino acid sequence: CSARGHLSYEQYF.

This clonotype was counted a few times. The chain combines TRBV4-3 with TRBJ1-5, with 10 bases matching TRBD1. J was trimmed by 7 bases and V by 4 bases; bases with no gene match: 4. The CDR3 extends over 14 amino acids. The germline V gene has CDR1 LGHNA and CDR2 YSLEER. This CDR3 reads CASSPGTGEQPQHF. The CDR3 DNA sequence: TGCGCCAGCAGCCCCGGGACAGGGGAGCAGCCCCAGCATTTT.

This clonotype was recorded a few times. The V call is TRBV4-3, the J call TRBJ2-3, with D possibly matching TRBD1 (5 bases). Germline V gene sequence: CDR1 LGHNA, CDR2 YSLEER. This CDR3 is 19 amino acids long. V was shortened by 0 bases and J by 0 bases, with 19 bases between the two germline ends. CDR3 coding DNA: TGCGCCAGCAGCCAAGATGATCGAGACAGACCTGCTAGCACAGATACGCAGTATTTT. Translation gives CASSQDDRDRPASTDTQYF.

Only a few counts were recorded for this clonotype. The chain carries TRBV27 and TRBJ2-7; D uncertain. Germline-derived CDR1 and CDR2 are MNHEY and SMNVEV (reference sequence). V lost 8 bases, J lost 3 bases, and 8 bases lay in between. The CDR3 is 11 residues long. The CDR3 bases are TGTGCCAGCGGGATTCTCTACGAGCAGTACTTC. It specifies CASGILYEQYF.

The gene calls are TRBV5-1 and TRBJ1-1; D is unresolved. The CDR3 contains 15 residues. The germline gives CDR1 SGHRS, CDR2 YFSETQ. V was cut by 0 bases and J by 4 bases, with 13 bases left in between. CDR3 in amino acids: CASSLVPGDGTEAFF. In nucleotides, the CDR3 is TGCGCCAGCAGCTTGGTTCCTGGGGATGGCACTGAAGCTTTCTTT.

The chain uses TRBV10-3 and TRBJ2-3; no clear D gene. Germline V gives CDR1 ENHRY, CDR2 SYGVKD. The V and J ends lost 5 bases and 2 bases respectively, with 14 bases between them. This CDR3 region has 15 residues. CDR3 protein: CAISNRAPVTDTQYF. As DNA, the CDR3 is TGTGCCATCAGTAACCGGGCCCCAGTCACAGATACGCAGTATTTT.

In this sample, this clonotype turned up a few times. V and J are TRBV12-3 or TRBV12-4 and TRBJ2-5; 8 nucleotides match TRBD1. The V segment lost 6 bases and the J segment 5 bases; nucleotides outside the gene matches: 11. This CDR3 contains 15 residues. The CDR3 sequence is CASSPGQGRIETQYF. CDR3 nucleotide sequence: TGTGCCAGCAGCCCCGGACAGGGAAGGATTGAGACCCAGTACTTC.

V gene TRBV7-8 combines with J gene TRBJ2-1; possibly TRBD1 or TRBD2 for D (5 bases each). Germline V lookup: CDR1 SGHVS, CDR2 FQNEAQ. This CDR3 has 16 residues. V was clipped by 6 bases and J by 0 bases, with 15 bases between them. This CDR3 is CASRPRDARSYNEQFF. The CDR3 nucleotides are TGTGCCAGCAGACCCCGGGACGCCCGCTCCTACAATGAGCAGTTCTTC.

This rearrangement joins TRBV20-1 to TRBJ2-1; the match to TRBD2 covers 13 bases. The CDR3 loop spans 15 amino acids. Unmatched junction bases numbered 4, after V lost 3 bases and J lost 5 bases. Germline CDR1 DFQATT, CDR2 SNEGSKA (reference sequence). The CDR3 DNA reads as TGCAGTGCTAGCGGGACTAGCGGGATCAACAATGAGCAGTTCTTC. Protein: CSASGTSGINNEQFF.

This clonotype has a handful of counts. This chain uses TRBV9 with TRBJ1-3; D is ambiguous. The CDR3 contains 15 residues. The V end was cut by 4 bases, the J end by 0 bases, with 11 bases between. CDR1 SGDLS and CDR2 YYNGEE come from the germline V gene. The CDR3 DNA sequence: TGTGCCAGCAGCCCCGTGTTGTCCTCTGGAAACACCATATATTTT. Amino acids: CASSPVLSSGNTIYF. The full variable domain, its missing parts supplied by reference TRBV9 and TRBJ1-3, is DSGVTQTPKHLITATGQRVTLRCSPRSGDLSVYWYQQSLDQGLQFLIQYYNGEERAKGNILERFSAQQFPDLHSELNLSSLELGDSALYFCASSPVLSSGNTIYFGEGSWLTVV.

The sample holds a few counts of this clonotype. The genes are TRBV11-2 and TRBJ1-3; a possible D gene is TRBD1 (5 bases). Trimming removed 1 base from V and 2 bases from J, with 9 bases in between. The CDR3 loop spans 15 amino acids. CDR1 is SGHAT and CDR2 is FQNNGV in the germline V gene. CDR3 DNA sequence: TGTGCCAGCAGCTTAGTGGCCAGGGCTGGAAACACCATATATTTT. Translated, it gives CASSLVARAGNTIYF.

This chain connects TRBV3-1 to TRBJ2-7; D not resolved. The germline CDR1 and CDR2 sequences are LGHDT and YNNKEL (reference sequence). The CDR3 sequence is 15 residues long. With 0 bases removed from V and 7 bases from J, the gap between germline ends came to 16 bases. In DNA form, the CDR3 reads TGTGCCAGCAGCCAAGAAGTTGAAGTCTCTGGGGAGCAGTACTTC. This sequence encodes CASSQEVEVSGEQYF.